This TCR beta chain was profiled in a study of OX40 agonist ivuxolimab in advanced cancers. In terms of the full investigation: Ivuxolimab, which targeted the costimulatory receptor OX40 (CD134), was an agonistic, fully human IgG2 monoclonal antibody. Intravenous ivuxolimab was administered to patients every 2 weeks at six dose levels: 0.01, 0.1, 0.3, 1.5, 3 and 10 mg/kg. Among the 52 dose-escalation patients, about 20 had hepatocellular carcinoma, approximately 15 melanoma, 9 renal cell carcinoma and 9 head and neck cancer. A male proportion of roughly 85% and a mean age of about 60 years, ranging from about 20 to 80, were recorded for the dose-escalation cohort. Patients were allowed to have had prior anti-PD-1, anti-PD-L1 or anti-CTLA-4 therapy, and less than 45% of the dose-escalation patients had previously received checkpoint inhibitors. Three dose-escalation patients achieved partial responses, one with hepatocellular carcinoma and two with cutaneous melanoma. Peripheral TCRbeta sequencing aimed to test whether ivuxolimab altered TCR sequence diversity and caused clonal T-cell expansion. The paper describes the monotherapy dose-escalation part (N ≈ 52 patients) of the phase I trial of ivuxolimab.

Genomic DNA was extracted from sorted cells for sequencing of the TCRbeta CDR3 region. The immunoSEQ Assay was used to sequence the TCRbeta CDR3 regions. Sourced from immuneACCESS, this table was stored by TCRdb with only in-frame sequences that have V and J called. A share of the clones is absent; for the studies checked, an unresolved V gene accounts for under half, and the remainder has no known explanation. Recorded for this sample are fewer than 80,000 clones; roughly nine tenths of them occurred a single time. In total, the top ten clones hold approximately 5% of the sample. Here is what the overall study found, with its caveats: At doses of 0.1 to 3.0 mg/kg, clonal expansion of both CD4+ and CD8+ blood T cells was observed from baseline to week 6. Partial responders in the 0.1-3.0 mg/kg groups had among the lowest normalized peripheral clonal expansion, especially among CD8+ T cells. The antigen specificity of the peripheral T cells that underwent clonal expansion was not determined. After ivuxolimab, expanded clones were on average more numerous among CD8+ T cells than among CD4+ T cells. Low levels of normalized T-cell clonal expansion were also seen in some patients who did not respond.

Counted from cysteine to phenylalanine, this CDR3 has 15 amino acids. Only the CDR3 region is kept as DNA, spanning 45 bases read in frame from base 1. V is shortened by 0 bases, J by 8 bases, and the region joining them spans 16 bases. Via the germline V gene, CDR1 is SGHVS and CDR2 FQNEAQ. A word on this clone: Its antigen is unknown. The sample holds no much larger clone one base away, and base qualities are not on file.

The trial excluded patients who had a history of autoimmune disease or who were on systemic immunosuppression. Peripheral blood for TCR sequencing was drawn from every dose cohort at baseline, at cycle 4 day 1 and at cycle 7 day 1. The samples were taken from a phase I, first-in-human, multicenter, open-label dose-escalation trial of ivuxolimab. The trial enrolled adults with locally advanced or metastatic head and neck squamous cell, hepatocellular, melanoma or renal cell carcinoma. Before TCR sequencing, CD4+ T cells and CD8+ T cells were sorted from peripheral blood as separate populations. This chain joins TRBV7-8 to TRBJ1-2; TRBD1 is a weak D gene call, 5 bases matching. This sequence was found in an adult with an advanced solid tumor such as melanoma, head and neck, liver or kidney cancer. This specimen consisted of CD4+ or CD8+ T cells sorted from blood, obtained in a trial of the OX40 agonist ivuxolimab. CDR3 reads: CASSLAVVGPQGYTF. DNA sequence: TGTGCCAGCAGCTTAGCGGTTGTGGGACCACAGGGCTACACCTTC. The reference TRBV7-8 and TRBJ1-2 proteins fill in what lies around the CDR3, so the full variable domain reads GAGVSQSPRYKVAKRGQDVALRCDPISGHVSLFWYQQALGQGPEFLTYFQNEAQLDKSGLPSDRFFAERPEGSVSTLKIQRTQQEDSAVYLCASSLAVVGPQGYTFGSGTRLTVV.